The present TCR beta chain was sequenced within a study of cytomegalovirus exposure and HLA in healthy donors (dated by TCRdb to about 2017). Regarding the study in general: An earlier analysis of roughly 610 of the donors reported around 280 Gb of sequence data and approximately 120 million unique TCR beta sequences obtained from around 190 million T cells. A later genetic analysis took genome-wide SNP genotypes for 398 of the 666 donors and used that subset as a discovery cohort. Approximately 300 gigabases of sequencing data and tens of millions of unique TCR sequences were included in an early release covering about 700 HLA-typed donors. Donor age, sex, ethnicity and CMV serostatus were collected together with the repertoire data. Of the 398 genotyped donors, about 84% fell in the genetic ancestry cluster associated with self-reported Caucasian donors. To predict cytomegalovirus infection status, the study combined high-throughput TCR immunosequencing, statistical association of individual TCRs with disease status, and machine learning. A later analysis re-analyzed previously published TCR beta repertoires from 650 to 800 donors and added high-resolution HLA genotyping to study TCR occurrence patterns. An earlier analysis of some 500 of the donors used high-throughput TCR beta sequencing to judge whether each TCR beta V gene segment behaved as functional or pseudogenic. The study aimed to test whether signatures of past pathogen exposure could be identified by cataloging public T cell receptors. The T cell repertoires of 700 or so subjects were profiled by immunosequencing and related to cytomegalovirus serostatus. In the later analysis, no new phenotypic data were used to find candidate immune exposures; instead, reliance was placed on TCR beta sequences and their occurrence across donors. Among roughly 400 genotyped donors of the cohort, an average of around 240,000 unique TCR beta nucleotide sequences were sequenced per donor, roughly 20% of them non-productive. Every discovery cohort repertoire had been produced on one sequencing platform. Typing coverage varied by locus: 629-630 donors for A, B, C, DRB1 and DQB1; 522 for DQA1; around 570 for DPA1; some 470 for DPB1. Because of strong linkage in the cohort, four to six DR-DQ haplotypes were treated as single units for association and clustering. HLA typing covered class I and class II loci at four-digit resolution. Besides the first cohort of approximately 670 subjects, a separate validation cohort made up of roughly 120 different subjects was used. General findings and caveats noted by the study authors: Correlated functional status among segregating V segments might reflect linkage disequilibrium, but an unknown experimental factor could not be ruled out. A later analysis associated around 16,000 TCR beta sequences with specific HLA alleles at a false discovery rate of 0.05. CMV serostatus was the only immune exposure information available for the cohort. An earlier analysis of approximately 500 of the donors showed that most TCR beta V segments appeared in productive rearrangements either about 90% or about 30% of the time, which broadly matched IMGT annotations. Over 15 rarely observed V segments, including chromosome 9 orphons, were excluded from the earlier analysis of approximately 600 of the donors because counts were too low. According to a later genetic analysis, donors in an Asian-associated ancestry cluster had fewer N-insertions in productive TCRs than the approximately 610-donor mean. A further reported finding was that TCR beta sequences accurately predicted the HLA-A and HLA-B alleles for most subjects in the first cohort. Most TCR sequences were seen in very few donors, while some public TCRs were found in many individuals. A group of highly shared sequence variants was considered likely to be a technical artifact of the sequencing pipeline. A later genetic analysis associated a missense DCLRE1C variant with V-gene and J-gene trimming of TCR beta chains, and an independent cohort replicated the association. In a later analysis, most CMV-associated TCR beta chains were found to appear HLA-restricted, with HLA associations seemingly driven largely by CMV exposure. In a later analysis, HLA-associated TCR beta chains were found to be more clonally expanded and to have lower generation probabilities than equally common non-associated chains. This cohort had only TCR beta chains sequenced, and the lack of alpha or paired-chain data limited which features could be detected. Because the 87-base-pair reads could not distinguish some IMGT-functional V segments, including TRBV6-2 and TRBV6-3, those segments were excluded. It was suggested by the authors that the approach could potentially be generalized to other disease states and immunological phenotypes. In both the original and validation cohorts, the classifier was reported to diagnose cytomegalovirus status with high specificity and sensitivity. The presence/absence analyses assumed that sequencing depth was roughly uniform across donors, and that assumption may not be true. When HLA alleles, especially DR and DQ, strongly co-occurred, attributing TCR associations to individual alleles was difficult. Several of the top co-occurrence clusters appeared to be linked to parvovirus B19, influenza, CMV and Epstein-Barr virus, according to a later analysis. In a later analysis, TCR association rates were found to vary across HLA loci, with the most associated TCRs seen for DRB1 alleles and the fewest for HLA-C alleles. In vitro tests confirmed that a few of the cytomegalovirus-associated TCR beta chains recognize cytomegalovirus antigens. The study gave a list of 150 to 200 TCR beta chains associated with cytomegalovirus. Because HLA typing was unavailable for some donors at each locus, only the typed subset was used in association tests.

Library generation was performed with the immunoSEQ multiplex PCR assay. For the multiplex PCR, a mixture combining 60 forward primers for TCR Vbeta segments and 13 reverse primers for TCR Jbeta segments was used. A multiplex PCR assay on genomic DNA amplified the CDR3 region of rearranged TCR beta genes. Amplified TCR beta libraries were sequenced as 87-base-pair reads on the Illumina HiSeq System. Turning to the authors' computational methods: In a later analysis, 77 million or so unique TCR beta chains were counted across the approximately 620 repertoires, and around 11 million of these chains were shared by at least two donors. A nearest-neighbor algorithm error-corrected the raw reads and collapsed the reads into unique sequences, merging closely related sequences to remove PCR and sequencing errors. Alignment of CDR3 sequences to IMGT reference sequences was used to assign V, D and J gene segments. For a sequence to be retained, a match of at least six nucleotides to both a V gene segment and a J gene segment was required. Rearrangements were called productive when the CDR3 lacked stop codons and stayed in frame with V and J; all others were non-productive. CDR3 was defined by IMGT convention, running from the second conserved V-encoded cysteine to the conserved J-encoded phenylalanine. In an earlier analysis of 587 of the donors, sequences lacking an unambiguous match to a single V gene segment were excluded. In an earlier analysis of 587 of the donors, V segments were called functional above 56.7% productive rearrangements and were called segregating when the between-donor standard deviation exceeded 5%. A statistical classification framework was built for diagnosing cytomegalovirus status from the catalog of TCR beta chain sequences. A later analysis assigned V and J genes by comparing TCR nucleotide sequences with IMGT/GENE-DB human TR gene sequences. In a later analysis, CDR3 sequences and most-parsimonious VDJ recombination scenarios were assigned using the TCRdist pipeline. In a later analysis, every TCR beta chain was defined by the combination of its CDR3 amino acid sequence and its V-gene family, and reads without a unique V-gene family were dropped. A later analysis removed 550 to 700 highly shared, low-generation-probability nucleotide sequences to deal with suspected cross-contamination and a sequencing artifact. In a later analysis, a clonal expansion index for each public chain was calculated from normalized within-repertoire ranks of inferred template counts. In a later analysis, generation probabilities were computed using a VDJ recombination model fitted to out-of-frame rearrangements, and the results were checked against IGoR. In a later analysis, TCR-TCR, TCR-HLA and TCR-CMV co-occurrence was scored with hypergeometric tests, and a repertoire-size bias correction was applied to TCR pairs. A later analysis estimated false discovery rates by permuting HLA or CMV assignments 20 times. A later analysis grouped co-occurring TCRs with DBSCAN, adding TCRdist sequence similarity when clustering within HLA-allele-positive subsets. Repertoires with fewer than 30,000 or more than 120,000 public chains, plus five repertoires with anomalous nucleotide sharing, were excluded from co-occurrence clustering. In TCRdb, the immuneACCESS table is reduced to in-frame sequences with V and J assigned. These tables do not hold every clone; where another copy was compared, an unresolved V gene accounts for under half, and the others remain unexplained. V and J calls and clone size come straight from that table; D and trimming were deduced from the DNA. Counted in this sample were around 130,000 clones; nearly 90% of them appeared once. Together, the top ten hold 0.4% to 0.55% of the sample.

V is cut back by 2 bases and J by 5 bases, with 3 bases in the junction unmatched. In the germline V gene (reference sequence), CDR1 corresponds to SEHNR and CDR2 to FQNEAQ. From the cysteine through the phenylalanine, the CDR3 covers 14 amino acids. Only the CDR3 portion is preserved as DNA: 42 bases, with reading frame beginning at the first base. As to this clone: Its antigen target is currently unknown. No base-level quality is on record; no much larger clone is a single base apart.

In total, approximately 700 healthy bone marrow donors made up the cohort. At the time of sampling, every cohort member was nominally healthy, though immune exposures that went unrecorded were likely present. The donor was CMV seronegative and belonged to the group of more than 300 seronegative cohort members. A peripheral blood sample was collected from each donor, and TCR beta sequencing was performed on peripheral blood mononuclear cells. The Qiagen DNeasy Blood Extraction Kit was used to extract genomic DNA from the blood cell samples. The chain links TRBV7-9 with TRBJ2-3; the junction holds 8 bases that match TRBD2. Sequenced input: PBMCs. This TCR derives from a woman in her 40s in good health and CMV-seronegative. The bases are TGTGCCAGCAGCTTATCCGGGGGGGTAGATACGCAGTATTTT. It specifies CASSLSGGVDTQYF.